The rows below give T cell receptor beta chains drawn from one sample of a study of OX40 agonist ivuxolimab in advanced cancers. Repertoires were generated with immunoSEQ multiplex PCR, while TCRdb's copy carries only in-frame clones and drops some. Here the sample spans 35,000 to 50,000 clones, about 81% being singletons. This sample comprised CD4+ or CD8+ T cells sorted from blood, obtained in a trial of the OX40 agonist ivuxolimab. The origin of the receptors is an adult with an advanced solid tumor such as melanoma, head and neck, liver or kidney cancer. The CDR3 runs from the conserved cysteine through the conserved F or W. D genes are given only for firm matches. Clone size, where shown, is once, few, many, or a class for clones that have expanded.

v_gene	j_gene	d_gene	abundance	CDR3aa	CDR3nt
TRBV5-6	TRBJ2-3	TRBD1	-	CASSPGTGLRVDTQYF	TGTGCCAGCAGCCCTGGGACAGGGCTTAGGGTGGATACGCAGTATTTT
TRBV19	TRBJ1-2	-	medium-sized	CASSSENTGRYGYTF	TGTGCCAGTAGTTCGGAAAACACAGGGCGCTATGGCTACACCTTC
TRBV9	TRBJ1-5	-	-	CASSVGGQGWDQPQHF	TGTGCCAGCAGCGTAGGGGGTCAGGGGTGGGATCAGCCCCAGCATTTT
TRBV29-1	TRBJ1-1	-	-	CSVVQVGNTEAFF	TGCAGCGTGGTACAGGTAGGGAACACTGAAGCTTTCTTT
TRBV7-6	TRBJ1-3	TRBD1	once	CASSPGTGGNSGNTIYF	TGTGCCAGCAGCCCTGGGACAGGGGGTAACTCTGGAAACACCATATATTTT
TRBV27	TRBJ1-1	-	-	CASSLRHSNTEAFF	TGTGCCAGCAGTTTACGGCATTCTAACACTGAAGCTTTCTTT
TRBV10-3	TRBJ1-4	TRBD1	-	CAISPGQDEKLFF	TGTGCCATCAGCCCGGGACAGGATGAAAAACTGTTTTTT
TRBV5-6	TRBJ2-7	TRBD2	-	CASSLRLAGGREQYF	TGTGCCAGCAGCTTGCGGCTAGCGGGAGGCCGGGAGCAGTACTTC
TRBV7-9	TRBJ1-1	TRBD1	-	CASSPPGQGLAAFF	TGTGCCAGCAGCCCTCCGGGACAGGGATTAGCAGCTTTCTTT
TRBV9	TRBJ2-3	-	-	CASSVGDTQYF	TGTGCCAGCAGCGTAGGGGATACGCAGTATTTT
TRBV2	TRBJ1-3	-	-	CASNGRGRPSGNTIYF	TGTGCCAGCAACGGAAGGGGGAGGCCTTCTGGAAACACCATATATTTT
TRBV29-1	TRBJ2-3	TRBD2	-	CSVTGGGDSTDTQYF	TGCAGCGTTACGGGGGGAGGGGACAGCACAGATACGCAGTATTTT
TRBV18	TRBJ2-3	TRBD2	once	CASSSNPGLGGTDTQYF	TGTGCCAGCTCATCAAATCCGGGACTAGGGGGCACAGATACGCAGTATTTT
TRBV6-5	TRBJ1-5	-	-	CASSTSQAANQPQHF	TGTGCCAGCAGCACTAGCCAGGCAGCCAATCAGCCCCAGCATTTT
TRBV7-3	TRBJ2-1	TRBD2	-	CASSPGSGHYNEQFF	TGTGCCAGCAGCCCAGGTAGCGGGCACTACAATGAGCAGTTCTTC
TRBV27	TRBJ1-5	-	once	CASSLLGVGNQPQHF	TGTGCCAGCAGTTTACTGGGGGTGGGCAATCAGCCCCAGCATTTT
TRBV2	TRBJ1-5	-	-	CASSEEDRIVSNQPQHF	TGTGCCAGCAGTGAAGAAGACAGGATAGTTTCGAATCAGCCCCAGCATTTT
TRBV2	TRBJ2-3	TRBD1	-	CASRSGTGQADTQYF	TGTGCCAGCAGGTCCGGGACAGGGCAAGCAGATACGCAGTATTTT
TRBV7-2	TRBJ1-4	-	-	CASSLVLQGEKLFF	TGTGCCAGCAGCTTAGTTCTACAAGGGGAAAAACTGTTTTTT
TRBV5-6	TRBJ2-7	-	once	CASSHWTGRGFEQYF	TGTGCCAGCAGCCACTGGACAGGGAGGGGCTTCGAGCAGTACTTC
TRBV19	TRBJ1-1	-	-	CASSRTANTEAFF	TGTGCCAGTAGTAGGACAGCAAACACTGAAGCTTTCTTT
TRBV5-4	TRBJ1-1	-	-	CASSLATNTEAFF	TGTGCCAGCAGCTTGGCAACAAACACTGAAGCTTTCTTT
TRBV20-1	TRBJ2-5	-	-	CSARDRETQYF	TGCAGTGCTAGAGATCGCGAGACCCAGTACTTC
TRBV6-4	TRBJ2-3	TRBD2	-	CASSGLAGGINTQYF	TGTGCCAGCAGTGGACTAGCGGGAGGGATAAATACGCAGTATTTT
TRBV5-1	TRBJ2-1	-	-	CASSLAPSRNEQFF	TGCGCCAGCAGCTTGGCTCCCTCCAGAAATGAGCAGTTCTTC
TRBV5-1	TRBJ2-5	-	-	CASSLRATQETQYF	TGCGCCAGCAGCTTGAGGGCCACCCAAGAGACCCAGTACTTC
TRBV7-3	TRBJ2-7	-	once	CASSPSSSYEQYF	TGTGCCAGCAGCCCCTCGAGCTCCTACGAGCAGTACTTC
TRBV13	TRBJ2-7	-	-	CASSSRGSETYEQYF	TGTGCCAGCAGCTCTAGGGGGAGTGAGACCTACGAGCAGTACTTC
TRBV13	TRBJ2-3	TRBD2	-	CASSKGTSTPTDTQYF	TGTGCCAGCAGCAAAGGGACTAGCACACCCACAGATACGCAGTATTTT
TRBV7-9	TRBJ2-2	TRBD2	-	CASSPGPGLAASAGELFF	TGTGCCAGCAGCCCTGGACCGGGACTAGCGGCGTCCGCCGGGGAGCTGTTTTTT
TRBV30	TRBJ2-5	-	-	CAWSLIQETQYF	TGTGCCTGGAGTTTGATACAAGAGACCCAGTACTTC
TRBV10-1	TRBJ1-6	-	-	CASSESGDWSPLHF	TGCGCCAGCAGTGAAAGCGGGGATTGGTCACCCCTCCACTTT
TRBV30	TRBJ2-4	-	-	CAWKALAKNIQYF	TGTGCCTGGAAAGCATTAGCCAAAAACATTCAGTACTTC